A single sample gave rise to the 8 T cell receptor beta chains below, sequenced in a study of blood T cell repertoires in COVID-19. Some clones are missing from TCRdb's copy, which holds only in-frame ones; the method was immunoSEQ multiplex PCR. The table includes 97,000 or so clones, roughly 92% detected once. The sequencing input was peripheral blood. The receptor set was obtained from a woman in her forties or fifties with COVID-19, enrolled during active disease.

This chain connects TRBV7-9 to TRBJ2-2, with TRBD1 identical over 10 bases. The trim removed 5 bases at V and 2 bases at J, leaving 14 bases unmatched. This CDR3 has 19 residues. Germline assignment: CDR1 SEHNR and CDR2 FQNEAQ (reference sequence). The CDR3 nucleotides read TGTGCCAGCAGCGCCGCCCTTGGACAGGGGGGGAGAAACACCGGGGAGCTGTTTTTT. This translates into CASSAALGQGGRNTGELFF.

This rearrangement joins TRBV18 to TRBJ1-1; D is perhaps TRBD1 (6 bases). The CDR3 is 14 residues long. Trimming took 2 bases from V and 5 from J, leaving 12 bases between them. Germline V gene lookup returns CDR1 KGHSH and CDR2 LQKENI. The CDR3 is CASSPAGRGTEAFF. The DNA for the CDR3 is TGTGCCAGCTCACCAGCAGGGAGGGGGACTGAAGCTTTCTTT. The full variable domain, completed using reference TRBV18 and TRBJ1-1, is NAGVMQNPRHLVRRRGQEARLRCSPMKGHSHVYWYRQLPEEGLKFMVYLQKENIIDESGMPKERFSAEFPKEGPSILRIQQVVRGDSAAYFCASSPAGRGTEAFFGQGTRLTVV.

The J gene is TRBJ2-6, the V gene TRBV25-1; 8 nucleotides agree with TRBD1. From germline, CDR1 is MGHDK and CDR2 SYGVNS. V was pared by 8 bases and J by 1 base, with 7 bases of the junction left unmatched. CDR3 length equals 16 residues. The CDR3 spells CASSGQGGSGANVLTF. In DNA, the CDR3 is TGTGCCAGCTCTGGACAGGGTGGGTCTGGGGCCAACGTCCTGACTTTC.

The CDR3 bases are TGTGCCAGCAGTTATCAAACAGGTGGGCAGCCCCAGCATTTT. Protein: CASSYQTGGQPQHF. This chain connects TRBV6-2 or TRBV6-3 to TRBJ1-5; a weak D match, TRBD1 (5 bases). With 3 bases removed from V and 7 bases from J, the gap between germline ends came to 13 bases. CDR1 and CDR2 from the germline V gene are MNHEY and SVGEGT. The CDR3 has 14 residues.

The chain employs TRBV10-2 and TRBJ1-2; the D is unclear. From germline, CDR1 is WSHSY and CDR2 SAAADI. CDR3 length equals 14 residues. The V and J ends lost 0 bases and 4 bases respectively, with 9 bases between them. DNA of the CDR3: TGCGCCAGCAGTGAGTCGGGGAGTCTCTATGGCTACACCTTC. It yields the protein CASSESGSLYGYTF.

This clone appeared a single time. The V and J genes are TRBV30 and TRBJ2-6; D ambiguous. With 4 bases removed from V and 1 base from J, the gap between germline ends came to 5 bases. This CDR3 is 13 amino acids long. Germline loops: CDR1 GTSNPN, CDR2 SVGIG (reference sequence). The CDR3 DNA follows: TGTGCCTGGACGAGGTCTGGGGCCAACGTCCTGACTTTC. Residues: CAWTRSGANVLTF.

The rearrangement uses TRBV6-5 and TRBJ2-7; D is unclear. The CDR3 consists of 15 residues. Germline V gene sequence: CDR1 MNHEY, CDR2 SVGAGI. V shed 6 bases and J shed 2 bases, with 17 bases lying between them. CDR3 amino acids: CASSVSQVVTYEQYV. CDR3 nucleotides: TGTGCCAGCAGCGTATCCCAGGTGGTAACCTACGAGCAGTACGTC.

V gene TRBV5-6 combines with J gene TRBJ1-2; the D gene is possibly TRBD1 (5 bases). V dropped 0 bases and J dropped 6 bases, with 6 bases sitting between them. This CDR3 is built from 12 residues. The germline gives CDR1 SGHDT, CDR2 YYEEEE. In DNA, the CDR3 is TGTGCCAGCAGCTTGGCGGGGGATGGCTACACCTTC. Encoded protein: CASSLAGDGYTF.